This T cell receptor beta chain stems from a study of graft-versus-host responses after intestinal transplantation. The overall study: Every one of the recipients received anti-thymocyte globulin induction and afterwards took tacrolimus and steroids for around 3 years. General study points: GvH clones were found in recipient marrow; some appeared first in ileum or blood. The study found high graft-versus-host to host-versus-graft clonal ratios in allografts of patients with graft-donor T cell macrochimerism.

V was clipped by 2 bases and J by 0 bases; unmatched bases: 3. The germline V gene has CDR1 KGHSH and CDR2 LQKENI. This CDR3 is built from 15 residues. Repertoires were generated with immunoSEQ multiplex PCR, while TCRdb's copy carries only in-frame clones and drops some. The sample comprises about 99,000 clones, approximately 94% of which are singletons, and approximately 1.2% rests with the top ten. As concerns this clone: Its antigen is currently unknown.

The sequenced sample was unstimulated CD8+ T cells sorted from spleen or lymph node cells, obtained before intestinal transplant. The sequence derives from a human donor who received an intestinal transplant. The gene calls are TRBV18 and TRBJ2-7; 8 bases agree with TRBD1. This CDR3 reads CASSPGQGASYEQYF. DNA for the CDR3: TGTGCCAGCTCACCAGGGCAGGGGGCCTCCTACGAGCAGTACTTC.